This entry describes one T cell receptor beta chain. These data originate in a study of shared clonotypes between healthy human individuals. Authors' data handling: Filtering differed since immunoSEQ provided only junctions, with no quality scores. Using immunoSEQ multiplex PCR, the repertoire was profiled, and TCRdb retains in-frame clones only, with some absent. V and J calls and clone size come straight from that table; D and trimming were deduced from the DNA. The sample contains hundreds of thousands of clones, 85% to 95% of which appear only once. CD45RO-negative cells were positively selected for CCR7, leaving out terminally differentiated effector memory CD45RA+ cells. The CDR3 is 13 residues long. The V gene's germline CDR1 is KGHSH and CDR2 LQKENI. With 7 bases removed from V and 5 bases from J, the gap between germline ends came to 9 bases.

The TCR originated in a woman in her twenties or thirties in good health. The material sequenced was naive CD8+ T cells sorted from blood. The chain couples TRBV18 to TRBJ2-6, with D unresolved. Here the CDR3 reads CASLQSRANVLTF. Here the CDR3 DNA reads TGTGCCAGCTTACAAAGTCGGGCCAACGTCCTGACTTTC.